This is a list of T cell receptor beta chains from one sample in a study of T-cell memory formation after mild COVID-19. One entry per CDR3 protein results from TCRdb running MiXCR on the 5' RACE reads. The sample consists of about 560,000 distinct CDR3 sequences, roughly 18% of them appearing once. The sequencing input was PBMCs or a T cell subset sorted from them (not recorded which). These receptors all come from an adult woman who had mild COVID-19 (a few samples of this study predate the infection). Cell type and time point are not known. CDR3s include the opening cysteine and the closing phenylalanine or tryptophan. A D gene is named only where the DNA matches it firmly. Some rows mark clone size as missing; the rest say once, few, many or name a class of expanded clone.

d_call: TRBD1; clone_size: few; v_call: TRBV6-1; j_call: TRBJ2-5; cdr3_nt: TGTGCCAGCAGGGAGGGGACAGGGTGGCGGCAGGAGACCCAGTACTTC; cdr3_aa: CASREGTGWRQETQYF
d_call: -; clone_size: few; v_call: TRBV4-3; j_call: TRBJ2-7; cdr3_nt: TGCGCCAGCAGCCAAGATTCCGGGGCAACTGGCTACGAGCAGTACTTC; cdr3_aa: CASSQDSGATGYEQYF
d_call: TRBD1; clone_size: few; v_call: TRBV4-3; j_call: TRBJ1-2; cdr3_nt: TGCGCCAGCAGCCCACAGGGGCTAAGCTATGGCTACACCTTC; cdr3_aa: CASSPQGLSYGYTF
d_call: TRBD2; clone_size: -; v_call: TRBV30; j_call: TRBJ2-7; cdr3_nt: TGTGCCTGGCGTGGAGCGGGGGCCACCTACGAGCAGTACTTC; cdr3_aa: CAWRGAGATYEQYF
d_call: -; clone_size: -; v_call: TRBV20-1; j_call: TRBJ2-1; cdr3_nt: TGCAGTGCTAGAGAGTCCCGAGGTAGCGGTCATTTGTACAATGAGCAGTTCTTC; cdr3_aa: CSARESRGSGHLYNEQFF
d_call: -; clone_size: few; v_call: TRBV7-9; j_call: TRBJ2-3; cdr3_nt: TGTGCCAGTTCCTCCACTACACCGAGCACAGATACGCAGTATTTT; cdr3_aa: CASSSTTPSTDTQYF
d_call: -; clone_size: -; v_call: TRBV20-1; j_call: TRBJ2-1; cdr3_nt: TGCAGTGCTAGTCCACGAGAGCACTCCTACAATGAGCAGTTCTTC; cdr3_aa: CSASPREHSYNEQFF
d_call: -; clone_size: -; v_call: TRBV6-5; j_call: TRBJ2-7; cdr3_nt: TGTGCCAGCCGCCCTGGGGGGCGAGACGAGCAGTACTTC; cdr3_aa: CASRPGGRDEQYF
d_call: -; clone_size: -; v_call: TRBV6-5; j_call: TRBJ2-1; cdr3_nt: TGTGCCAGCAGTTACCAGGACTCCTACAATGAGCAGTTCTTC; cdr3_aa: CASSYQDSYNEQFF
d_call: TRBD2; clone_size: many; v_call: TRBV5-1; j_call: TRBJ2-4; cdr3_nt: TGCGCCAGCAGGGAAAATAGCGGGGGGAACATTCAGTACTTC; cdr3_aa: CASRENSGGNIQYF
d_call: -; clone_size: -; v_call: TRBV5-4; j_call: TRBJ2-3; cdr3_nt: TGTGCCAGCAGCTTGAGGGTAGCGGCCAGCACAGATACGCAGTATTTT; cdr3_aa: CASSLRVAASTDTQYF
d_call: TRBD1; clone_size: -; v_call: TRBV5-1; j_call: TRBJ1-1; cdr3_nt: TGCGCCAGCAGCTTCGGGACAGGGAGTTCATTCGGGACTGAAGCTTTCTTT; cdr3_aa: CASSFGTGSSFGTEAFF
d_call: -; clone_size: -; v_call: TRBV19; j_call: TRBJ1-1; cdr3_nt: TGTGCCAGTTCCTTTCTATACACTGAAGCTTTCTTT; cdr3_aa: CASSFLYTEAFF
d_call: -; clone_size: -; v_call: TRBV7-7; j_call: TRBJ1-2; cdr3_nt: TGTGCCAGCAGTTGCGTGGGAGGCTACACCTTC; cdr3_aa: CASSCVGGYTF
d_call: -; clone_size: few; v_call: TRBV6-5; j_call: TRBJ2-3; cdr3_nt: TGTGCCAGCACCACTTTGGGGCTAGCAACTAGCACAGATACGCAGTATTTT; cdr3_aa: CASTTLGLATSTDTQYF
d_call: -; clone_size: few; v_call: TRBV7-9; j_call: TRBJ2-5; cdr3_nt: TGTGCCAGCAGCTTGAGGGGGAAAGAGACCCAGTACTTC; cdr3_aa: CASSLRGKETQYF
d_call: TRBD1; clone_size: -; v_call: TRBV5-1; j_call: TRBJ1-6; cdr3_nt: TGCGCCAGCAGCTTGGGACAGGGGTTAGAATCACCCCTCCACTTT; cdr3_aa: CASSLGQGLESPLHF
d_call: TRBD2; clone_size: few; v_call: TRBV6-6; j_call: TRBJ2-3; cdr3_nt: TGTGCCAGCAGTTACCCCGCTGTACGGGAGGCGACAGATACGCAGTATTTT; cdr3_aa: CASSYPAVREATDTQYF